These 29 T cell receptor beta chains were all obtained from the same sample, sequenced in a study of PD-L1 blockade in urothelial cancer. Only in-frame clones appear in the TCRdb table, and some are missing; sequencing was by immunoSEQ multiplex PCR. The sample consists of around 130,000 clones, approximately 84% of them appearing once. Time point here: pretreatment peripheral blood. The specimen comprised PBMCs, sampled around atezolizumab (anti-PD-L1) treatment. These receptors all come from a man aged 50-60 years with urothelial cancer.

This chain uses TRBV5-4 with TRBJ2-1; D is unresolved. The V gene's germline CDR1 is SGHNT and CDR2 YYREEE (reference sequence). This CDR3 spans 13 amino acids. Between the trimmed V and J ends, which lost 4 bases and 4 bases, there was a span of 9 bases. CDR3 nucleotide sequence: TGTGCCAGCAGCCCGGTGAAGTACAATGAGCAGTTCTTC. Translating it yields CASSPVKYNEQFF.

The V call is TRBV28, the J call TRBJ1-5, with 7 positions matching TRBD1. This CDR3 spans 12 amino acids. With V trimmed by 9 bases and J by 6 bases, 5 bases remained unmatched. The V gene's germline CDR1 is MDHEN and CDR2 SYDVKM. In nucleotides, the CDR3 is TGTGCCAGTAGAGGGGGCGGTCAGCCCCAGCATTTT. Translation gives CASRGGGQPQHF.

The CDR3 region is CASSLVLYNEQFF. In DNA form, the CDR3 reads TGTGCCAGCAGCTTAGTATTATACAATGAGCAGTTCTTC. The V and J genes are TRBV7-8 and TRBJ2-1; D ambiguous. Trimming took 1 base from V and 4 from J, leaving 5 bases between them. CDR3 length: 13 residues. Germline CDR1 SGHVS, CDR2 FQNEAQ.

V usage is TRBV28 and J usage is TRBJ1-2, with D tentatively TRBD1 (6 bases). The length of the CDR3 is 16 residues. V was clipped by 6 bases and J by 0 bases, with 17 bases between them. In germline, CDR1 is MDHEN, CDR2 SYDVKM. The chain's CDR3 is CASSRGGSSANYGYTF. In nucleotides, the CDR3 is TGTGCCAGCAGCAGGGGCGGGTCCTCAGCTAACTATGGCTACACCTTC.

This clone was seen just once. The gene calls are TRBV15 and TRBJ2-1; 8 nucleotides line up with TRBD2. CDR3 length: 13 residues. Germline V gene lookup returns CDR1 LNHNV and CDR2 YYDKDF (reference sequence). The J segment lost 7 bases and the V segment lost 6 bases, leaving 5 bases of the junction unmatched. CDR3 sequence: CATSQAGGNEQFF. The CDR3, as DNA: TGTGCCACCAGTCAGGCGGGAGGAAATGAGCAGTTCTTC.

This chain joins TRBV27 and TRBJ2-7, with D perhaps matching TRBD1 (5 bases). V dropped 0 bases and J dropped 1 base, with 16 bases sitting between them. CDR1 is MNHEY and CDR2 is SMNVEV in the germline V gene (reference sequence). This CDR3 spans 17 amino acids. The DNA of the CDR3 is TGTGCCAGCAGTTTATCCCCCCAGGGCAGTGGGTCCTACGAGCAGTACTTC. It translates to CASSLSPQGSGSYEQYF.

The chain recombines TRBV27 with TRBJ2-7; 7 positions agree with TRBD1. The CDR3 length is 13 residues. Looked up from germline, CDR1 is MNHEY and CDR2 is SMNVEV (reference sequence). The V and J ends lost 7 bases and 0 bases, in that order; junction bases with no gene match: 3. The CDR3 DNA reads as TGTGCCAGCAAACACAGGGGCTCCTACGAGCAGTACTTC. Its translation is CASKHRGSYEQYF.

Remarks on this clone: Different DNA sequences within this sample yield the same CDR3. V is TRBV28 and J is TRBJ1-5; 10 bases line up with TRBD1. Per the germline V gene, CDR1 is MDHEN and CDR2 is SYDVKM. The CDR3 is made up of 13 amino acids. Trimming took 9 bases from V and 6 from J; bases not matched to a gene: 5. The CDR3 here is CASRGQGSQPQHF. The DNA for the CDR3 is TGTGCCAGTCGGGGACAGGGGTCTCAGCCCCAGCATTTT.

The rearrangement joins TRBV9 to TRBJ2-1; 10 bases agree with TRBD2. The V gene end was trimmed by 0 bases and the J gene end by 8 bases; junction bases not matched to a gene: 5. Germline CDR1 reads SGDLS; CDR2 reads YYNGEE. CDR3 length equals 15 residues. The CDR3 region is CASSVGASGSHEQFF. CDR3 DNA sequence: TGTGCCAGCAGCGTAGGGGCTAGCGGGAGTCATGAGCAGTTCTTC.

The chain joins TRBV19 to TRBJ2-6; 7 nucleotides align to TRBD1. The junction had 11 bases not matched to a gene; V was cut back by 3 bases and J by 0 bases. Germline V gives CDR1 LNHDA, CDR2 SQIVND (reference sequence). The CDR3 has 19 amino acids. This CDR3 is CASSIAARQGGSGANVLTF. DNA for the CDR3: TGTGCCAGTAGTATTGCGGCAAGACAGGGCGGCTCTGGGGCCAACGTCCTGACTTTC. Based on the CDR3 plus reference TRBV19 and TRBJ2-6, the full variable domain is DGGITQSPKYLFRKEGQNVTLSCEQNLNHDAMYWYRQDPGQGLRLIYYSQIVNDFQKGDIAEGYSVSREKKESFPLTVTSAQKNPTAFYLCASSIAARQGGSGANVLTFGAGSRLTVL.

This chain links TRBV19 with TRBJ2-3, with D perhaps matching TRBD2 (5 bases). The germline V gene has CDR1 LNHDA and CDR2 SQIVND (reference sequence). CDR3 size: 15 residues. V shed 4 bases and J shed 1 base, with 12 bases lying between them. The CDR3 DNA follows: TGTGCCAGTAGTACAGGACTCCTCCGCACAGATACGCAGTATTTT. It is translated as CASSTGLLRTDTQYF.

The V and J genes are TRBV7-8 and TRBJ2-1; 8 bases fit TRBD2. Germline V gives CDR1 SGHVS, CDR2 FQNEAQ. The length of the CDR3 is 19 residues. The trim removed 6 bases at V and 4 bases at J, leaving 20 bases unmatched. This chain's CDR3 is CASRSTGTSTRDEYNEQFF. CDR3 DNA: TGTGCCAGCAGATCAACCGGGACTAGTACGCGAGATGAGTACAATGAGCAGTTCTTC.

The gene calls are TRBV29-1 and TRBJ1-1, with 10 bases fitting TRBD1. V lost 5 bases to trimming and J lost 1 base; unmatched junction nucleotides: 16. Per the germline V gene, CDR1 is SQVTM and CDR2 is ANQGSEA. The CDR3 loop spans 18 amino acids. The CDR3: CSVQTLLGDRGWNTEAFF. The CDR3 nucleotides read TGCAGCGTTCAAACCTTACTGGGGGACAGGGGTTGGAACACTGAAGCTTTCTTT.

This clone was counted a few times. The chain joins TRBV19 to TRBJ1-2; maybe TRBD1 (5 bases). V lost 3 bases to trimming and J lost 4 bases, with 15 bases between them. Germline loops: CDR1 LNHDA, CDR2 SQIVND (reference sequence). There are 15 residues in the CDR3. In nucleotides, the CDR3 is TGTGCCAGTAGTATTGGTTCCAGGGCCTCCTATGGCTACACCTTC. As protein: CASSIGSRASYGYTF.

This chain uses TRBV9 with TRBJ2-3; D unclear. The V end was cut by 1 base, the J end by 0 bases, with 15 bases between. The CDR3 has 17 residues. The germline V gene has CDR1 SGDLS and CDR2 YYNGEE. The CDR3 loop is CASSVNVRPTSTDTQYF. DNA for the CDR3: TGTGCCAGCAGCGTAAATGTCAGGCCTACTAGCACAGATACGCAGTATTTT.

The chain has TRBV6-1 and TRBJ1-1; TRBD1 matches at 9 bases. This CDR3 is 15 amino acids long. Per germline, CDR1 MNHNS and CDR2 SASEGT. V was clipped by 3 bases and J by 6 bases; unmatched bases: 8. CDR3 sequence: CASSDLGTGRAEAFF. CDR3 bases: TGTGCCAGCAGTGATTTGGGGACAGGGAGGGCTGAAGCTTTCTTT.

This chain connects TRBV9 to TRBJ2-3, with a tentative D call TRBD2 (6 bases). The germline CDR1 and CDR2 sequences are SGDLS and YYNGEE. There are 16 residues in the CDR3. Trimming took off 0 bases at V and 0 bases at J, with 11 bases between the two ends. CDR3 sequence reads: CASSVVGGISTDTQYF. The CDR3 DNA is TGTGCCAGCAGCGTAGTGGGCGGGATTAGCACAGATACGCAGTATTTT.

The rearrangement joins TRBV5-1 to TRBJ1-4; weak D call: TRBD1 (5 bases). The germline CDR1 and CDR2 sequences are SGHRS and YFSETQ. The V gene lost 3 bases and the J gene lost 11 bases, with 11 bases spanning the gap. The CDR3 is made up of 12 amino acids. The CDR3 DNA is TGCGCCAGCAGCTCGCAGGGTCGGAAACTGTTTTTT. Protein: CASSSQGRKLFF.

The CDR3 here is CASRKEAGIYNEQFF. DNA for the CDR3: TGTGCCAGCAGGAAGGAGGCAGGAATCTACAATGAGCAGTTCTTC. J is TRBJ2-1 and V is TRBV6-4, with D tentatively TRBD2 (5 bases). Germline V gene lookup returns CDR1 MRHNA and CDR2 SNTAGT. The CDR3 has 15 residues. The V end lost 6 bases, the J end lost 3 bases, and 15 bases lay between the germline ends.

Here the CDR3 reads CASSKEGTIQGYEQYF. CDR3 nucleotide sequence: TGTGCCAGCAGCAAAGAAGGGACGATACAGGGCTACGAGCAGTACTTC. The rearrangement uses TRBV21-1 and TRBJ2-7; the table's D gene call, TRBD1, was not cross checked with the DNA. TRBV21-1 constitutes a pseudogene. The CDR3 runs to 16 residues.

The gene calls are TRBV27 and TRBJ1-1, with a tentative D call TRBD1 (6 bases). This CDR3 comprises 12 residues. Germline V gives CDR1 MNHEY, CDR2 SMNVEV (reference sequence). Trimming left V 8 bases short and J 6 bases short, with 13 bases between. CDR3 bases: TGTGCCAGCTCTACAGGGTTCTCTGAAGCTTTCTTT. Its translation: CASSTGFSEAFF.

V gene TRBV6-5 combines with J gene TRBJ1-6; TRBD1 aligns across 8 bases. The V segment lost 6 bases and the J segment 5 bases; nucleotides outside the gene matches: 6. This CDR3 contains 15 residues. Per the germline V gene, CDR1 is MNHEY and CDR2 is SVGAGI. CDR3 protein: CASSSGTGHNSPLHF. The CDR3 DNA follows: TGTGCCAGCAGCTCCGGGACAGGCCATAATTCACCCCTCCACTTT.

The chain employs TRBV28 and TRBJ2-3; TRBD2 matches 12 bases. CDR1 is MDHEN, CDR2 SYDVKM, per germline. The CDR3 consists of 17 residues. With V trimmed by 3 bases and J by 3 bases, 7 bases remained unmatched. The DNA for the CDR3 is TGTGCCAGCAGTTTCCCGACTAGCGGGAGTCTTACAGATACGCAGTATTTT. As protein: CASSFPTSGSLTDTQYF.

The chain uses TRBV27 and TRBJ1-5; D not resolved. There are 18 residues in the CDR3. V lost 2 bases to trimming and J lost 4 bases, with 21 bases between them. Per germline, CDR1 MNHEY and CDR2 SMNVEV (reference sequence). The DNA of the CDR3 is TGTGCCAGCAGTTTAAGGCCAGCTGTGAGCGGGGTGAATCAGCCCCAGCATTTT. It encodes CASSLRPAVSGVNQPQHF.

The gene calls are TRBV18 and TRBJ1-1, with TRBD1 identical over 7 bases. Germline-derived CDR1 and CDR2 are KGHSH and LQKENI. V shed 1 base and J 3 bases; nucleotides not matched to a gene: 5. The CDR3 length is 15 residues. This CDR3 reads CASSPRDRRYTEAFF. CDR3 DNA: TGTGCCAGCTCACCACGGGACAGAAGGTACACTGAAGCTTTCTTT. Together with reference TRBV18 and TRBJ1-1, the CDR3 gives the full variable domain: NAGVMQNPRHLVRRRGQEARLRCSPMKGHSHVYWYRQLPEEGLKFMVYLQKENIIDESGMPKERFSAEFPKEGPSILRIQQVVRGDSAAYFCASSPRDRRYTEAFFGQGTRLTVV.

The V gene is TRBV6-6, the J gene TRBJ2-3; 7 nucleotides match TRBD1. The junction had 3 bases not matched to a gene; V was cut back by 5 bases and J by 1 base. Germline CDR1 MNHNY, CDR2 SVGAGI (reference sequence). CDR3 length equals 14 residues. The CDR3 DNA reads as TGTGCCAGCAGTAAAACAGGGGGCACAGATACGCAGTATTTT. Amino acids: CASSKTGGTDTQYF.

This sequence joins TRBV6-1 and TRBJ2-3; 8 bases are a match to TRBD2. With 2 bases clipped from V and 3 bases from J, the junction kept 7 bases outside the gene matches. The CDR3 totals 16 residues. Germline CDR1 is MNHNS and CDR2 is SASEGT. The CDR3 coding sequence is TGTGCCAGCAGTGAATCTACGGGAGGGGGGACAGATACGCAGTATTTT. Its protein product is CASSESTGGGTDTQYF.

This rearrangement joins TRBV9 to TRBJ2-1, with D possibly TRBD1 on 6 matching bases. Per germline, CDR1 SGDLS and CDR2 YYNGEE. The ends were cut back, 2 bases at V and 9 bases at J, with 18 bases in the middle. This CDR3 spans 15 amino acids. The CDR3 DNA sequence: TGTGCCAGCAGCGTGGGTCAGGGGCCCCTCGGTGAGCAGTTCTTC. Protein: CASSVGQGPLGEQFF.

The V call is TRBV6-6, the J call TRBJ1-1; D is possibly TRBD1 (5 bases). This CDR3 spans 15 amino acids. Germline CDR1 is MNHNY and CDR2 is SVGAGI (reference sequence). Deletions cut 10 bases from V and 1 base from J, with 19 bases between. In DNA form, the CDR3 reads TGTGCCATCTCCGCGGGGTCTACAGGGAACACTGAAGCTTTCTTT. As protein: CAISAGSTGNTEAFF.